This T cell receptor (beta chain) was observed in a study of blood T cell repertoires in COVID-19. Study details: COVID-19 samples from acute and convalescent phases originated in the United States, Italy and Spain. From T cells, B-cell-depleted T cells, or PBMCs came the material, which was cDNA or gDNA.

Trimming pared 7 bases from V and 4 bases from J, leaving 7 bases between. There are 11 residues in the CDR3. The germline CDR1 and CDR2 sequences are SNHLY and FYNNEI. Per the authors' pipeline: Nucleated cell number was recorded as an estimate derived from reference gene primer amplification. This table comes from immunoSEQ multiplex PCR, and its TCRdb copy is limited to in-frame clones, with some not included. V, J and clone size derive from that table, while D and trimming were established from the DNA sequence. The sample lists 100,000 to 150,000 clones; 85% to 90% were seen once. The TCR comes from a man in his fifties or sixties with active or convalescent COVID-19. This chain joins TRBV2 and TRBJ2-5, with a weak D call TRBD2 (5 bases). Input material: peripheral blood. CDR3 in DNA: TGTGCCAGCACAGGAGGAGAGACCCAGTACTTC. It yields the protein CASTGGETQYF. The full variable domain, with the rest looked up from reference TRBV2 and TRBJ2-5, is EPEVTQTPSHQVTQMGQEVILRCVPISNHLYFYWYRQILGQKVEFLVSFYNNEISEKSEIFDDQFSVERPDGSNFTLKIRSTKLEDSAMYFCASTGGETQYFGPGTRLLVL.